This TCR beta chain was recovered during a study of early T cells in non-severe SARS-CoV-2 infection. About the research overall: Chains from this unsorted whole-blood bulk RNA could not be paired. Whole-study results and caveats: The matching step, a VDJdb search, favored anti-spike CD8 responses and missed private and CD4 specificities.

Each cDNA molecule carried a unique molecular identifier. TCRdb re-derived calls from the 5' RACE reads in MiXCR, one entry per CDR3 protein. The sample consists of about 69,000 distinct CDR3 sequences, approximately 9.5% of them appearing once. This clonotype has more than one count but fewer than ten. What it recognizes is unknown. The source of this sequence is an adult who was a healthcare worker with PCR-confirmed SARS-CoV-2 infection or an uninfected control (not recorded which). The material sequenced was whole blood.

The CDR3 bases are TGTGCCAGCAGCCCCCTAGCGGAGCACAATGAGCAGTTCTTC. Translation gives CASSPLAEHNEQFF. The J gene is TRBJ2-1, the V gene TRBV12-3 or TRBV12-4, with 7 bases matching TRBD2. The CDR3 length is 14 residues. V gave up 6 bases and J gave up 5 bases; unmatched junction bases: 7.